This T cell receptor (beta chain) was profiled in a study of T cell responses to AZD1222 COVID-19 vaccine. Study-level findings and limits: Mostly white British, mostly female donors; authors suggested clonal diversity may be underestimated. Elevations in Spike-specific TCR breadth and depth followed administration of two AZD1222 doses.

The V gene lost 5 bases and the J gene lost 7 bases, with 14 bases spanning the gap. Germline V lookup: CDR1 GTSNPN, CDR2 SVGIG (reference sequence). This CDR3 is built from 13 residues. Measured with immunoSEQ multiplex PCR; TCRdb has only the in-frame clones, and not every one. The table includes 130,000 to 150,000 clones, about 92% detected once. Note on this clone: What it recognizes is unknown.

This sequence was found in an adult who received the AZD1222 COVID-19 vaccine. Source: peripheral blood, taken 28 days after the second AZD1222 dose. The chain has TRBV30 and TRBJ1-4; weak D call: TRBD1 (6 bases). CDR3 amino acids: CAWARGRGEKLFF. The CDR3 DNA reads TGTGCCTGGGCCCGGGGGCGGGGTGAAAAACTGTTTTTT. Variable domain in full (rest from reference TRBV30 and TRBJ1-4): SQTIHQWPATLVQPVGSPLSLECTVEGTSNPNLYWYRQAAGRGLQLLFYSVGIGQISSEVPQNLSASRPQDRQFILSSKKLLLSDSGFYLCAWARGRGEKLFFGSGTQLSVL.